These T cell receptor beta chains were read from a single sample in a study of T cell repertoires in aging, cancer and after chemotherapy. TCRdb fed the multiplex PCR reads into MiXCR, producing one record per CDR3 protein. In the table there are about 13,000 distinct CDR3 sequences, around a quarter of which are singletons. Specimen: blood. These receptor sequences come from a human donor with a blood cancer. The CDR3 runs from the conserved cysteine through the conserved F or W. D genes are given only for firm matches. Not every row has a clone size; where given, it reads once, few, many or a size class.

>TRBJ2-3|-|-|14|TRBV27
TGTGCCAGCAGTTTAATGGGGGGGCTAGATACGCAGTATTTT
CASSLMGGLDTQYF
>TRBJ2-1|-|TRBD2|20|TRBV19
TGTGCCAGCAGCTTGGATTGGGGACTAGCGGGGTCAAGCTCCTACAATGAGCAGTTCTTC
CASSLDWGLAGSSSYNEQFF
>TRBJ2-5|-|TRBD2|18|TRBV25-1
TGTGCCAGCAGTGAATATGGCTATGTGAAGCGGGGAGAAGAGACCCAGTACTTC
CASSEYGYVKRGEETQYF
>TRBJ1-5|-|-|12|TRBV24-1
TGTGCCCCTACGGCCTCAGGTCAGCCCCAGCATTTT
CAPTASGQPQHF
>TRBJ2-1|-|TRBD2|16|TRBV6-5
TGTGCCAGCAGTAATGGACTAGCGGGGGAGGTCGATGAGCAGTTCTTC
CASSNGLAGEVDEQFF
>TRBJ1-1|-|TRBD1|13|TRBV6-6
TGTGCCAGCAGAGACGGACAGGACCCTGAAGCTTTCTTT
CASRDGQDPEAFF
>TRBJ1-1|many|-|16|TRBV6-5
TGTGCCAGCAGTTCCACGGAGACGGGGGGTAGCACTGAAGCTTTCTTT
CASSSTETGGSTEAFF
>TRBJ2-1|medium-sized|-|14|TRBV29-1
TGCAGCGTTCCGGGACACCGGATTTTAGATGAGCAGTTCTTC
CSVPGHRILDEQFF
>TRBJ1-2|-|-|15|TRBV27
TGTGCCAGCAGTTGGGCCTCCAAGTCTTCGTATGGCTACACCTTC
CASSWASKSSYGYTF
>TRBJ2-5|-|-|14|TRBV5-1
TGCGCCAGCAGCTTGGCGCAGTACCAAGAGACCCAGTACTTC
CASSLAQYQETQYF
>TRBJ1-5|-|TRBD1|14|TRBV10-3
TGTGCCACCGGGACAGGGAGTAGCAATCAGCCCCAGCATTTT
CATGTGSSNQPQHF
>TRBJ2-5|-|-|15|TRBV24-1
TGTGCCACCAGTGATTTTTCCTACGTGGGAGAGACCCAGTACTTC
CATSDFSYVGETQYF
>TRBJ2-1|-|-|14|TRBV5-6
TGTGCCAGCAGCTCCTATTCCACATACAATGAGCAGTTCTTC
CASSSYSTYNEQFF
>TRBJ2-6|medium-sized|-|13|TRBV15
TGTGCCACCAGCACCTCTGGGGCCAACGTCCTGACTTTC
CATSTSGANVLTF
>TRBJ2-3|-|-|14|TRBV7-2
TGTGCCAGCAGCTCCACACTAGAGACAGATACGCAGTATTTT
CASSSTLETDTQYF
>TRBJ2-5|medium-sized|-|14|TRBV27
TGTGCCAGCAAGACCCTAGGACAGCAAGAGACCCAGTACTTC
CASKTLGQQETQYF
>TRBJ1-4|many|-|16|TRBV18
TGTGCCAGCTCGCGATTATCGACAGTAACTAATGAAAAACTGTTTTTT
CASSRLSTVTNEKLFF
>TRBJ1-1|-|TRBD1|17|TRBV27
TGTGCCAGCAGTTTATTTTTGGCAGGGGGCGCGAACACTGAAGCTTTCTTT
CASSLFLAGGANTEAFF
>TRBJ2-3|medium-sized|TRBD2|13|TRBV19
TGTGCCAGCGGACTAGCGGGCACAGATACGCAGTATTTT
CASGLAGTDTQYF
>TRBJ1-1|few|-|15|TRBV19
TGTGCCAGTAGTATAGCCCAGGGTCCGAACACTGAAGCTTTCTTT
CASSIAQGPNTEAFF
>TRBJ1-2|few|TRBD1|14|TRBV15
TGTGCCACCAGCAGAGGGACAGGGAACTATGGCTACACCTTC
CATSRGTGNYGYTF
>TRBJ1-2|medium-sized|-|14|TRBV30
TGTGCCTGGAGTGTGGGGCAGGGCAACTATGGCTACACCTTC
CAWSVGQGNYGYTF
>TRBJ2-3|few|TRBD1|14|TRBV19
TGTGCCAGTAGTCGGGACAGGGGTACAGATACGCAGTATTTT
CASSRDRGTDTQYF
>TRBJ2-3|medium-sized|TRBD1|15|TRBV6-4
TGTGCCAGCAGTGACTCGACAGGGGGCCCAGATACGCAGTATTTT
CASSDSTGGPDTQYF
>TRBJ2-6|medium-sized|TRBD1|15|TRBV6-5
TGTGCCACCGGGACAGGGGCGGCTGGGGCCAACGTCCTGACTTTC
CATGTGAAGANVLTF
>TRBJ2-2|-|-|15|TRBV12-3/TRBV12-4
TGTGCCAGCAGTTTAGGGACATGGAACACCGGGGAGCTGTTTTTT
CASSLGTWNTGELFF
>TRBJ2-3|medium-sized|-|15|TRBV18
TGTGCCAGCTCCTATGGACAGACTAGCACAGATACGCAGTATTTT
CASSYGQTSTDTQYF
>TRBJ1-2|medium-sized|-|14|TRBV19
TGTGCCAGTACCAAGGGACGAGGGCTCTATGGCTACACCTTC
CASTKGRGLYGYTF
>TRBJ2-5|few|TRBD2|15|TRBV20-1
TGCAGTGCTGGGACTAGCGGGTCTATGGGAGAGACCCAGTACTTC
CSAGTSGSMGETQYF
>TRBJ1-3|-|TRBD1|14|TRBV7-4
TGTGCCAGCAGCCCGGACAGGGTGGCAAACACCATATATTTT
CASSPDRVANTIYF
>TRBJ2-1|many|TRBD1|17|TRBV27
TGTGCCAGCAGATTAGACTTCCCCGGGACAGGGTACAATGAGCAGTTCTTC
CASRLDFPGTGYNEQFF
>TRBJ1-4|medium-sized|-|14|TRBV19
TGTGCCAGTAGTATCGGACAGCCAAATGAAAAACTGTTTTTT
CASSIGQPNEKLFF
>TRBJ2-1|-|TRBD1|15|TRBV6-5
TGTGCCAGCAAGACGGGACAGGGCTCCTACAATGAGCAGTTCTTC
CASKTGQGSYNEQFF
>TRBJ1-1|-|TRBD1|17|TRBV7-2
TGTGCCAGCTCACGACGAGGGGGGACAGGGTCGATCACTGAAGCTTTCTTT
CASSRRGGTGSITEAFF
>TRBJ2-7|few|-|16|TRBV5-7
TGTGCCAGCAGCTTGGCCTTTCAGTCGACTTCCTACGAGCAGTACTTC
CASSLAFQSTSYEQYF
>TRBJ1-6|once|TRBD1|15|TRBV7-2
TGTGCCAGCAGCCCGGACAGGGGTTTAGGTTCACCCCTCCACTTT
CASSPDRGLGSPLHF
>TRBJ2-3|medium-sized|-|13|TRBV30
TGTGCCTGGACAGGTCGGCGAACAGATACGCAGTATTTT
CAWTGRRTDTQYF
>TRBJ1-1|-|TRBD1|14|TRBV19
TGTGCCACCCTTAAGGACAGGGGTAACACTGAAGCTTTCTTT
CATLKDRGNTEAFF
>TRBJ1-1|-|-|12|TRBV15
TGTGCCACCAGCAGAGGACTTGTGGCAGCTTTCTTT
CATSRGLVAAFF
>TRBJ1-4|-|-|16|TRBV5-4
TGTGCCAGCAGCCTCATCGCAGGGGCCGGCGGTGAAAAACTGTTTTTT
CASSLIAGAGGEKLFF
>TRBJ1-2|medium-sized|-|15|TRBV27
TGTGCCAGCAGTTCACGCCCCGGGACACGCTATGGCTACACCTTC
CASSSRPGTRYGYTF
>TRBJ1-1|-|-|13|TRBV30
TGTGCCTGGTGGGCAGTGGGGAACACTGAAGCTTTCTTT
CAWWAVGNTEAFF
>TRBJ2-1|once|TRBD2|14|TRBV18
TGTGCCAGCTCAAGGACTAGCGGGTCCCTCAGTCGGTTCTTC
CASSRTSGSLSRFF
>TRBJ1-3|medium-sized|-|16|TRBV6-5
TGTGCCAGCAGCCTTACCCGGACGGAAACTGGAAACACCATATATTTT
CASSLTRTETGNTIYF
>TRBJ2-2|medium-sized|-|13|TRBV6-4
TGTGCCACCCAAAGGGATGATACCGGGGAGCTGTTTTTT
CATQRDDTGELFF
>TRBJ2-5|-|TRBD2|15|TRBV6-2/TRBV6-3
TGTGCCAGCAAGGGACAGACTAGCGGAGGGGAGACCCAGTACTTC
CASKGQTSGGETQYF
>TRBJ2-2|-|-|16|TRBV14
TGTTCCAGCAGCAATCATGTGGGGCGGAACACCGGGGAGCTGTTTTTT
CSSSNHVGRNTGELFF
>TRBJ2-3|many|-|15|TRBV18
TGTGCCAGCTCACCACCGGGCCCGGGGACAGATACGCAGTATTTT
CASSPPGPGTDTQYF
>TRBJ2-5|medium-sized|-|15|TRBV6-6
TGTGCCAGCAGTTACTCTTGGCCAGGCCAAGAGACCCAGTACTTC
CASSYSWPGQETQYF
>TRBJ1-5|-|-|15|TRBV27
TGTGCCAGCAGTTCACTGGGCCCCGGGTCCCAGCCCCAGCATTTT
CASSSLGPGSQPQHF
>TRBJ2-7|-|TRBD1|13|TRBV12-3/TRBV12-4
TGTGCCAGCAGTACCCGACAGGGGGACGAGCAGTACTTC
CASSTRQGDEQYF
>TRBJ2-5|medium-sized|-|12|TRBV10-3
TGTGCCACCCGGGAAGTCGAAGAGACCCAGTACTTC
CATREVEETQYF
>TRBJ2-3|many|-|15|TRBV5-6
TGTGCCAGCAGCCGGTCCCTTCGAGGCACAGATACGCAGTATTTT
CASSRSLRGTDTQYF
>TRBJ2-3|many|-|13|TRBV12-3/TRBV12-4
TGTGCCAGCAGTTTGGCAGGTGGCACTACGCAGTATTTT
CASSLAGGTTQYF
>TRBJ2-7|-|TRBD2|14|TRBV18
TGTGCCAGCTCACAAGGACTAGTCTCCTACGAGCAGTACTTC
CASSQGLVSYEQYF
>TRBJ2-5|medium-sized|-|14|TRBV5-6
TGTGCCAGCAGCTTGATGGGGGGCCTGGAGACCCAGTACTTC
CASSLMGGLETQYF
>TRBJ2-4|few|-|15|TRBV20-1
TGCAGTGCTACCGGGGCCTCTGGGGAGGAAAACATTCAGTACTTC
CSATGASGEENIQYF
>TRBJ2-5|many|-|14|TRBV12-3/TRBV12-4
TGTGCCAGCAGTTTTAAGAAGGGACAAGAGACCCAGTACTTC
CASSFKKGQETQYF
>TRBJ1-3|few|-|15|TRBV7-9
TGTGCCAGCAGCCGAGAGACAGTCTCTGGAAACACCATATATTTT
CASSRETVSGNTIYF